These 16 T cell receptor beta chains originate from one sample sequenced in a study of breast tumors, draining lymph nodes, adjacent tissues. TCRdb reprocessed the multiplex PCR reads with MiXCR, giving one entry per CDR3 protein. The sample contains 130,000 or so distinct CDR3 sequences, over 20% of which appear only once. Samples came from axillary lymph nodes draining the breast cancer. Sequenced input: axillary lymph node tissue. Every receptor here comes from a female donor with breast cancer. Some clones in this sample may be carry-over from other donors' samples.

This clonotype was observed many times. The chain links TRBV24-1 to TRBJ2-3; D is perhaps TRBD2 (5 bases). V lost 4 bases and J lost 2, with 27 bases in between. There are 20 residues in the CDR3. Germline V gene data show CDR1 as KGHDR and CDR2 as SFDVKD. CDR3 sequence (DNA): TGTGCCACCAGTGAAGTGGAGGCAGCACACTTACTACTAGACACAGATACGCAGTATTTT. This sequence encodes CATSEVEAAHLLLDTDTQYF.

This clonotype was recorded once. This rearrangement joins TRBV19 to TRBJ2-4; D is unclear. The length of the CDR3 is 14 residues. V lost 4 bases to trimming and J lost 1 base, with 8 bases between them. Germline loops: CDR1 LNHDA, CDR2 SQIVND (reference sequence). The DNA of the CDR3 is TGTGCCAGTAGTACACTAAGGGCCAAAAACATTCAGTACTTC. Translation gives CASSTLRAKNIQYF.

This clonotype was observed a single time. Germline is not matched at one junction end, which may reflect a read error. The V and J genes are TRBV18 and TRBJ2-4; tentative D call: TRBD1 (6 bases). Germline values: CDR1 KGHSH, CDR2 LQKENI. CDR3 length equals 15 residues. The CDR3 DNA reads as TGTGCCAGCTCACCAGTGGACAGTCACAAAAACATTCAGTCCTTC. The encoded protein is CASSPVDSHKNIQSF.

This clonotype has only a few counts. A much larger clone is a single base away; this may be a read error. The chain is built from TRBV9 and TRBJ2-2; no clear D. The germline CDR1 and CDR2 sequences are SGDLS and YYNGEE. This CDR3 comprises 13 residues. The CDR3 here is CARSVVPPGELFF. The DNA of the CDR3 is TGTGCCCGCAGCGTAGTCCCCCCCGGGGAGCTGTTTTTT.

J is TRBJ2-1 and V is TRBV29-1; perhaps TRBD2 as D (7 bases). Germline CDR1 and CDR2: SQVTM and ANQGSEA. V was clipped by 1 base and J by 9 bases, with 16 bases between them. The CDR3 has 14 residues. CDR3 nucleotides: TGCAGCGTTGAAGGGGGGGGCAGGGTGACTGAGCAGTTCTTC. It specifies CSVEGGGRVTEQFF.

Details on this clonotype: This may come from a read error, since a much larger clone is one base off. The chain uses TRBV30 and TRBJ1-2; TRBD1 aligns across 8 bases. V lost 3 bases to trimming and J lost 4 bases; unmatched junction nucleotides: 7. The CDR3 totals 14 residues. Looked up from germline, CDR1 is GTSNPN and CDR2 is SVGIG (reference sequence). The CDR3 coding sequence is TGTGCCTGGAGGAGGGACAGGAGTGCCTATGGCTACACCTTC. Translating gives CAWRRDRSAYGYTF.

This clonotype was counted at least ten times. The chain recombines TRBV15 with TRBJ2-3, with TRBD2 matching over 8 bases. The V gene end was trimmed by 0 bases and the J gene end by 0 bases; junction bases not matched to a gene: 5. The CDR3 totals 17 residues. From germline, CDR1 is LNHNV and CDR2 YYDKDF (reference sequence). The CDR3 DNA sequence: TGTGCCACCAGCAGAGATCCCCTAGCGGGTAGCACAGATACGCAGTATTTT. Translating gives CATSRDPLAGSTDTQYF.

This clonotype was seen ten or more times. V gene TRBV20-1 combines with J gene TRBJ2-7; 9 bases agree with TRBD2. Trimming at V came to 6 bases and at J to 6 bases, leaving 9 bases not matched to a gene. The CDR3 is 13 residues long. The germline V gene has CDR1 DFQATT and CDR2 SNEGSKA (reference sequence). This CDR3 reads CSAAPAGGLEQYF. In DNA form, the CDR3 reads TGCAGTGCGGCTCCAGCGGGAGGCCTCGAGCAGTACTTC.

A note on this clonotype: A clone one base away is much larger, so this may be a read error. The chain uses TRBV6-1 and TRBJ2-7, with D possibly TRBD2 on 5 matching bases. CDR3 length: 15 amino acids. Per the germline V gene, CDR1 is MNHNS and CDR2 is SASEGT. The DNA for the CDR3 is TGTGCCGGCAGTGAAGGATCTAGCAGCGTCTACGAGCAGTACTTC. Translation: CAGSEGSSSVYEQYF.

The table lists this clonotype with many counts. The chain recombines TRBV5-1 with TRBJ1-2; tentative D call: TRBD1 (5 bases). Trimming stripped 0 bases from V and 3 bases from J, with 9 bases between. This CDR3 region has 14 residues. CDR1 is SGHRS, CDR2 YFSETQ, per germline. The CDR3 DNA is TGCGCCAGCAGCTTGGAGGGGTCCGACTATGGCTACACCTTC. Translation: CASSLEGSDYGYTF.

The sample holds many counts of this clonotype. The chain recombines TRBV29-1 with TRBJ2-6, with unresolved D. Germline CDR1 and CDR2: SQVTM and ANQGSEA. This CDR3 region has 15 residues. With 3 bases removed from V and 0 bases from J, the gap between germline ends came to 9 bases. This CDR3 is CSVDSQSSGANVLTF. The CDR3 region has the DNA TGCAGCGTTGATTCTCAAAGCTCTGGGGCCAACGTCCTGACTTTC.

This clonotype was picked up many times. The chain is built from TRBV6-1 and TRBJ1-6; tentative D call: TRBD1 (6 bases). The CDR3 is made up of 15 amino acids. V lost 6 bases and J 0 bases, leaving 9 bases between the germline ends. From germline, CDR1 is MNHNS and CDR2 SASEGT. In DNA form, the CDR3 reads TGTGCCAGCAGAGAACAGGGCTCCTATAATTCACCCCTCCACTTT. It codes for CASREQGSYNSPLHF.

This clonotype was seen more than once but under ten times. The CDR3 region is CASSLGASGSSETQYF. CDR3 nucleotides: TGCGCCAGCAGCCTGGGGGCTAGCGGGAGCTCAGAGACCCAGTACTTC. This chain connects TRBV5-1 to TRBJ2-5; 10 nucleotides agree with TRBD2. CDR1 is SGHRS, CDR2 YFSETQ, per germline. The CDR3 length is 16 residues. V was pared by 4 bases and J by 4 bases, with 10 bases of the junction left unmatched.

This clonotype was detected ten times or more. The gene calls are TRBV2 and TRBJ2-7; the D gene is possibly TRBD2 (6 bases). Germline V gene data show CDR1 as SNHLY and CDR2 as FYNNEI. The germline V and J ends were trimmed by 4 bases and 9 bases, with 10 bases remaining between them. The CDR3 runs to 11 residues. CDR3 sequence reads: CASSGEDTQYF. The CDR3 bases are TGTGCCAGCAGTGGGGAGGACACGCAGTACTTC.

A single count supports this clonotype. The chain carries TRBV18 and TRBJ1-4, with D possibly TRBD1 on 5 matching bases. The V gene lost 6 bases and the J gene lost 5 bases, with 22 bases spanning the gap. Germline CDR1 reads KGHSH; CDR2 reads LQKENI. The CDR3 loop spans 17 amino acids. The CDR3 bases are TGTGCCAGCTCCTTCCCGCGGACAAATGTAGCGAATGAAAAACTGTTTTTT. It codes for CASSFPRTNVANEKLFF.

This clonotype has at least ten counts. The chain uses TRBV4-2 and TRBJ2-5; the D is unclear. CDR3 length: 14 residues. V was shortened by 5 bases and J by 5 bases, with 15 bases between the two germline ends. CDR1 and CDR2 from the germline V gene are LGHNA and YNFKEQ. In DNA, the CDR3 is TGTGCCAGCAGCAGAGCCCCAGGCAGGGAGACCCAGTACTTC. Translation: CASSRAPGRETQYF.